The next 13 T cell receptor beta chains were all read from a single sample in a study of blood T cell repertoires in COVID-19. Only in-frame clones appear in the TCRdb table, and some are missing; sequencing was by immunoSEQ multiplex PCR. This sample has 150,000 to 200,000 clones; nearly 90% occur once, and the top ten carry around 2.3%. Input material: PBMCs or T cells enriched from blood (not recorded which). These TCRs come from a woman in her forties with acute COVID-19.

The chain couples TRBV7-2 to TRBJ2-7; possible D gene TRBD1, 5 bases. V dropped 5 bases and J dropped 3 bases, with 17 bases sitting between them. The CDR3 runs to 15 residues. Germline CDR1 and CDR2: SGHTA and FQGNSA. CDR3 nucleotide sequence: TGTGCCAGCAGCCCTCGCCGGCAGGGTCTCTACGAGCAGTACTTC. It is translated as CASSPRRQGLYEQYF.

This chain uses TRBV9 with TRBJ2-3; 7 bases are a match to TRBD2. The CDR3 runs 17 residues. The germline V gene has CDR1 SGDLS and CDR2 YYNGEE. After removal of 0 bases from V and 0 bases from J, the junction contained 7 bases not matched to a gene. The CDR3 DNA is TGTGCCAGCAGCGTAGCTGGGAGGGTCCCTAGCACAGATACGCAGTATTTT. Protein product: CASSVAGRVPSTDTQYF.

This rearrangement joins TRBV6-5 to TRBJ1-1; TRBD1 aligns across 9 bases. V was pared by 0 bases and J by 4 bases, with 6 bases of the junction left unmatched. The CDR3 length is 16 residues. CDR1 and CDR2 from the germline V gene are MNHEY and SVGAGI. CDR3 bases: TGTGCCAGCAGTTACTCGCGGACAGGGGCAGGCACTGAAGCTTTCTTT. It yields the protein CASSYSRTGAGTEAFF.

The V call is TRBV6-6, the J call TRBJ1-1, with D unresolved. The germline V gene encodes CDR1 MNHNY and CDR2 SVGAGI (reference sequence). The CDR3 runs 16 residues. V lost 4 bases and J lost 1, with 16 bases in between. The CDR3, as DNA: TGTGCCAGCAGTTCCCGGTCCGGGTCGGGGAACACTGAAGCTTTCTTT. It encodes CASSSRSGSGNTEAFF.

This clone appeared a few times. The chain employs TRBV2 and TRBJ1-1, with D possibly being TRBD1 (5 bases). The germline V gene encodes CDR1 SNHLY and CDR2 FYNNEI. The CDR3 contains 12 residues. V was clipped by 6 bases and J by 8 bases, with 13 bases between them. DNA of the CDR3: TGTGCCAGCAGCGGAGACAGAGAGGAAGCTTTCTTT. This encodes CASSGDREEAFF. Drawing the rest from reference TRBV2 and TRBJ1-1, the complete variable domain is EPEVTQTPSHQVTQMGQEVILRCVPISNHLYFYWYRQILGQKVEFLVSFYNNEISEKSEIFDDQFSVERPDGSNFTLKIRSTKLEDSAMYFCASSGDREEAFFGQGTRLTVV.

The V gene is TRBV9, the J gene TRBJ2-7; 13 bases map to TRBD2. There are 15 residues in the CDR3. Germline assignment: CDR1 SGDLS and CDR2 YYNGEE. Trimming cost V 0 bases and J 3 bases; bases outside gene matches: 0. CDR3: CASSVGTSGSYEQYF. In DNA, the CDR3 is TGTGCCAGCAGCGTAGGGACTAGCGGGAGCTACGAGCAGTACTTC.

V gene TRBV20-1 combines with J gene TRBJ1-6; no clear D. V dropped 3 bases and J dropped 5 bases, with 8 bases sitting between them. CDR3 length equals 13 residues. Germline V lookup: CDR1 DFQATT, CDR2 SNEGSKA (reference sequence). DNA for the CDR3: TGCAGTGCTAGTACCGGGAATAATTCACCCCTCCACTTT. Translated, it gives CSASTGNNSPLHF.

The V call is TRBV29-1, the J call TRBJ1-2; possibly TRBD1 for D (5 bases). Trimming shortened V by 2 bases and J by 6 bases, and 13 bases separated the two germline ends. CDR1 is SQVTM and CDR2 is ANQGSEA in the germline V gene. The CDR3 contains 13 residues. Here the CDR3 DNA reads TGCAGCGTTGAACCCGGGGGGTTGAATGGCTACACCTTC. Its protein is CSVEPGGLNGYTF.

This chain joins TRBV7-9 and TRBJ2-7; weak D call: TRBD1 (7 bases). Deletions cut 5 bases from V and 6 bases from J, with 17 bases between. Germline CDR1 SEHNR, CDR2 FQNEAQ (reference sequence). This CDR3 has 14 amino acids. CDR3 sequence: CASSESGRGVEQYF. CDR3 nucleotides: TGTGCCAGCAGCGAATCGGGCAGGGGGGTCGAGCAGTACTTC. Full variable domain (missing parts from reference TRBV7-9 and TRBJ2-7): DTGVSQNPRHKITKRGQNVTFRCDPISEHNRLYWYRQTLGQGPEFLTYFQNEAQLEKSRLLSDRFSAERPKGSFSTLEIQRTEQGDSAMYLCASSESGRGVEQYFGPGTRLTVT.

This chain joins TRBV4-2 and TRBJ2-1; 12 bases match TRBD2. Losses at the gene ends were 3 bases for V and 8 bases for J; bases not matched to a gene: 8. In germline, CDR1 is LGHNA, CDR2 YNFKEQ. The CDR3 totals 16 residues. CDR3 residues: CASSQSTSGSFDEQFF. CDR3 coding DNA: TGTGCCAGCAGCCAGTCGACTAGCGGGAGTTTCGATGAGCAGTTCTTC.

This chain connects TRBV7-6 to TRBJ2-5, with TRBD2 matching over 10 bases. Germline CDR1 SGHVS, CDR2 FNYEAQ. Trimming cost V 7 bases and J 0 bases; bases outside gene matches: 11. This CDR3 contains 17 residues. The CDR3 sequence is CASTPDQTSGYQETQYF. The CDR3 DNA reads TGTGCCAGCACCCCCGACCAGACTAGCGGGTACCAAGAGACCCAGTACTTC.

This clone came up a few times. The rearrangement uses TRBV9 and TRBJ2-2, with D possibly being TRBD2 (5 bases). The CDR3 has 16 residues. Trimming pared 0 bases from V and 4 bases from J, leaving 13 bases between. CDR1 and CDR2 (germline): SGDLS, YYNGEE. CDR3 sequence: CASSVAPTGSTGELFF. In DNA form, the CDR3 reads TGTGCCAGCAGCGTAGCTCCTACGGGGTCCACCGGGGAGCTGTTTTTT.

The chain is built from TRBV5-1 and TRBJ2-5; D is ambiguous. CDR1 and CDR2 from the germline V gene are SGHRS and YFSETQ. The CDR3 runs to 11 residues. Trimming cost V 3 bases and J 5 bases, with 5 bases left between them. For the CDR3, the DNA is TGCGCCAGCAGCTCCCAGGAGACCCAGTACTTC. Translation gives CASSSQETQYF.